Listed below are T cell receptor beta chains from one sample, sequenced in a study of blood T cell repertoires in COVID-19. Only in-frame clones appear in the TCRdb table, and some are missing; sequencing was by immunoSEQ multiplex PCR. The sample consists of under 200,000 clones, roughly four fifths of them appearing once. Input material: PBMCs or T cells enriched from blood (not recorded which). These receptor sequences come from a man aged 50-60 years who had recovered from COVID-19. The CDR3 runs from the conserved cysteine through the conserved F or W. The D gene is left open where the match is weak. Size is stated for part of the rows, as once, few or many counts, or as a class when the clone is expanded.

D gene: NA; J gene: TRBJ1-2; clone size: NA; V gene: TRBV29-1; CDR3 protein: CSVGTGSYGYTF; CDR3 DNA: TGCAGCGTTGGAACTGGGAGCTATGGCTACACCTTC
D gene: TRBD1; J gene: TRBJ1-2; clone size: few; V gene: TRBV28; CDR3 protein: CASSLRQGNGYTF; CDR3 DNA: TGTGCCAGCAGTTTAAGACAGGGAAATGGCTACACCTTC
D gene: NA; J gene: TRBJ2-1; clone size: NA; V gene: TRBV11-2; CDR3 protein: CASNYRSGPYNEQFF; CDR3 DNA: TGTGCCAGCAATTACAGGTCAGGCCCTTACAATGAGCAGTTCTTC
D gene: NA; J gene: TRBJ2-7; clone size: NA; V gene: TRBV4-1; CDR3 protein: CASSQAGTYEQYF; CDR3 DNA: TGCGCCAGCAGCCAAGCGGGAACCTACGAGCAGTACTTC
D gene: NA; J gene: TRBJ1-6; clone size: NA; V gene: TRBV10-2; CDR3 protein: CASSESPEYNSPLHF; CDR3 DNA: TGCGCCAGCAGTGAGTCCCCAGAATATAATTCACCCCTCCACTTT
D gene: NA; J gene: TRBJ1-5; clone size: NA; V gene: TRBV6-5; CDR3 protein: CASGHREDQPQHF; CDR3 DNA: TGTGCCAGCGGCCACCGGGAGGATCAGCCCCAGCATTTT
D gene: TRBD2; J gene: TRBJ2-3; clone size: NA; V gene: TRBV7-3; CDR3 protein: CASGGGYTQYF; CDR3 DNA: TGTGCCAGCGGCGGGGGGTATACGCAGTATTTT
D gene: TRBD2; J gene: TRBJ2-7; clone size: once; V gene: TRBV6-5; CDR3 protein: CASSHNSGGDYEQYF; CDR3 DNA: TGTGCCAGCAGTCATAACTCCGGGGGGGACTACGAGCAGTACTTC
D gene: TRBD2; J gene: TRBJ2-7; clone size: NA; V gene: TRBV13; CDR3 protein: CASSATSAEQYF; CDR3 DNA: TGTGCCAGCAGCGCCACTAGCGCCGAGCAGTACTTC
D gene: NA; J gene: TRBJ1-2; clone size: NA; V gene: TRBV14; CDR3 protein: CASSQDGGRGYTF; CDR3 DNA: TGTGCCAGCAGCCAAGATGGCGGTAGAGGCTACACCTTC